These 14 T cell receptor beta chains were sequenced from one sample in a study of T cells after yellow fever vaccination. TCRdb passed the 5' RACE reads through MiXCR, listing each CDR3 protein once. The table records 150,000 to 200,000 distinct CDR3 sequences, approximately 6% of them present only once. Sequenced material: CD4+ T cells sorted from PBMCs, taken on the day of the first yellow fever vaccination. The origin of the receptors is a man aged 18 to 29 who received the YFV17D yellow fever vaccine.

This clonotype was counted a few times. The chain combines TRBV4-3 with TRBJ1-3; a weak D match, TRBD1 (5 bases). CDR1 LGHNA and CDR2 YSLEER come from the germline V gene. This CDR3 contains 16 residues. Trimming pared 2 bases from V and 1 base from J, leaving 12 bases between. In nucleotides, the CDR3 is TGCGCCAGCAGCCAACAGACAGCATCATCTGGAAACACCATATATTTT. Its protein is CASSQQTASSGNTIYF.

In this sample, this clonotype turned up many times. The chain combines TRBV4-1 with TRBJ1-1, with 7 bases identical to TRBD1. Germline lookup yields CDR1 MGHRA and CDR2 YSYEKL. Trimming removed 0 bases from V and 2 bases from J; junction bases left unmatched: 6. The CDR3 covers 16 residues. This chain's CDR3 is CASSQEGGRVNTEAFF. Written as DNA, the CDR3 is TGCGCCAGCAGCCAAGAAGGGGGCAGGGTCAACACTGAAGCTTTCTTT.

In this sample, this clonotype turned up many times. J is TRBJ2-5 and V is TRBV6-2 or TRBV6-3; D is uncertain. The ends were cut back, 5 bases at V and 2 bases at J, with 15 bases in the middle. CDR1 and CDR2 (germline): MNHEY, SVGEGT. The CDR3 extends over 15 amino acids. The CDR3 DNA sequence: TGTGCCAGCAGTGCCGGCACCAGTGATCAAGAGACCCAGTACTTC. Translation gives CASSAGTSDQETQYF.

In its sample, this clonotype was seen many times. The chain uses TRBV18 and TRBJ2-3; D unclear. The V gene lost 5 bases and the J gene lost 2 bases, with 5 bases spanning the gap. CDR3 size: 12 residues. The germline V gene encodes CDR1 KGHSH and CDR2 LQKENI. As DNA, the CDR3 is TGTGCCAGCTCAGGTGACACAGATACGCAGTATTTT. Translated, it gives CASSGDTDTQYF.

At least ten counts were recorded for this clonotype. This sequence joins TRBV12-3 or TRBV12-4 and TRBJ1-3, with D possibly matching TRBD1 (5 bases). The CDR3 has 14 amino acids. V was trimmed by 8 bases and J by 5 bases, leaving 16 bases between them. The CDR3 bases are TGTGCCAGCTCTCTAACTCCAGGGAGAAACACCATATATTTT. Protein sequence: CASSLTPGRNTIYF.

This clonotype showed up many times. V is TRBV10-3 and J is TRBJ1-2; 7 nucleotides agree with TRBD1. CDR3 size: 17 residues. Germline values: CDR1 ENHRY, CDR2 SYGVKD. V shed 2 bases, J shed 6 bases, and the junction held 15 bases outside the gene matches. CDR3 coding DNA: TGTGCCATCAGTGAGGAGGGGGACAGACCAAAATCGGATGGCTACACCTTC. It is translated as CAISEEGDRPKSDGYTF.

This clonotype turned up a few times. The chain recombines TRBV20-1 with TRBJ2-5, with 8 positions matching TRBD2. Germline V gene sequence: CDR1 DFQATT, CDR2 SNEGSKA (reference sequence). The trim removed 7 bases at V and 1 base at J, leaving 8 bases unmatched. The CDR3 spans 14 residues. DNA for the CDR3: TGCAGTGGAACGGGGGGGGCACCCCAAGAGACCCAGTACTTC. Amino acids: CSGTGGAPQETQYF.

This clonotype was recorded a few times. The CDR3 here is CASSWTTQETQYF. The CDR3 coding sequence is TGCGCCAGCAGCTGGACCACTCAAGAGACCCAGTACTTC. The chain combines TRBV5-1 with TRBJ2-5; D gene unclear. The CDR3 runs 13 residues. CDR1 is SGHRS, CDR2 YFSETQ, per germline. Trimming removed 3 bases from V and 2 bases from J, with 8 bases in between.

This clonotype showed up just a few times. The gene calls are TRBV3-1 and TRBJ1-3; possible D gene TRBD1, 5 bases. Per germline, CDR1 LGHDT and CDR2 YNNKEL (reference sequence). The CDR3 contains 14 residues. V gave up 0 bases and J gave up 6 bases, with 9 bases separating them. CDR3 loop: CASSQDSGVNTIYF. The CDR3, as DNA: TGTGCCAGCAGCCAAGATTCGGGGGTAAACACCATATATTTT.

V usage is TRBV5-1 and J usage is TRBJ2-3; D assignment may be TRBD1 or TRBD2 (5 bases each). This CDR3 is built from 15 residues. CDR1 SGHRS and CDR2 YFSETQ come from the germline V gene. Trimming pared 4 bases from V and 5 bases from J, leaving 17 bases between. CDR3 region: CASSPGTIYEDTQYF. CDR3 DNA sequence: TGCGCCAGCAGCCCGGGGACGATCTACGAAGATACGCAGTATTTT. Filled out from reference TRBV5-1 and TRBJ2-3, the complete variable domain reads KAGVTQTPRYLIKTRGQQVTLSCSPISGHRSVSWYQQTPGQGLQFLFEYFSETQRNKGNFPGRFSGRQFSNSRSEMNVSTLELGDSALYLCASSPGTIYEDTQYFGPGTRLTVL.

This clonotype turned up a few times. J is TRBJ2-3 and V is TRBV18; D perhaps matches TRBD1 (6 bases). With 3 bases removed from V and 2 bases from J, the gap between germline ends came to 12 bases. The CDR3 totals 15 residues. Germline V lookup: CDR1 KGHSH, CDR2 LQKENI. The CDR3: CASSPGQGNTDTQYF. Here the CDR3 DNA reads TGTGCCAGCTCACCGGGCCAGGGGAACACAGATACGCAGTATTTT.

This clonotype was counted ten times or more. The rearrangement joins TRBV7-3 to TRBJ1-6; the D is unclear. The CDR3 totals 13 residues. V gave up 1 base and J gave up 7 bases, with 5 bases separating them. Germline loops: CDR1 SGHTA, CDR2 FQGTGA. CDR3 sequence reads: CASSLIRNSPLHF. The CDR3 nucleotides read TGTGCCAGCAGCTTAATACGGAATTCACCCCTCCACTTT.

This clonotype was counted ten times or more. The chain recombines TRBV15 with TRBJ1-4; no firm D call. Trimming stripped 5 bases from V and 8 bases from J, with 12 bases between. The CDR3 runs to 13 residues. Germline-derived CDR1 and CDR2 are LNHNV and YYDKDF (reference sequence). CDR3 DNA sequence: TGTGCCACCAGCCCCCGGATCCGGGAAAAACTGTTTTTT. Amino acid sequence: CATSPRIREKLFF. Together with reference TRBV15 and TRBJ1-4, the CDR3 gives the full variable domain: DAMVIQNPRYQVTQFGKPVTLSCSQTLNHNVMYWYQQKSSQAPKLLFHYYDKDFNNEADTPDNFQSRRPNTSFCFLDIRSPGLGDTAMYLCATSPRIREKLFFGSGTQLSVL.

With regard to this clonotype: A much larger clone differs by one base, so this may be a read error. This rearrangement joins TRBV5-1 to TRBJ2-5, with D tentatively TRBD1 (5 bases). This CDR3 has 13 residues. The germline gives CDR1 SGHRS, CDR2 YFSETQ. This chain's CDR3 is CASSPDNHETQYF. The CDR3 nucleotides read TGCGCCAGCAGCCCGGACAACCACGAGACCCAGTACTTC.